This TCR beta chain was documented in a study of cytomegalovirus exposure and HLA in healthy donors. Broader study findings: Most TCR beta V segments were productive about 87% or about 30% of the time in an earlier analysis. HLA restriction was apparent for most CMV-associated TCR beta chains in a later analysis. The dataset shows that most TCR sequences were rare, while some public TCRs occurred in many donors.

In the case of this clone: The antigen is unknown.

CDR1 is SQVTM and CDR2 is ANQGSEA in the germline V gene. The trim removed 4 bases at V and 5 bases at J, leaving 1 base unmatched. There are 11 residues in the CDR3. PCR used 60 Vbeta primers and 13 Jbeta primers. Here immunoSEQ multiplex PCR was the method, and the copy in TCRdb shows in-frame clones only, minus some. Here the sample spans some 150,000 clones, around 84% being singletons. The chain links TRBV29-1 to TRBJ2-7; 8 bases map to TRBD1. The specimen sequenced was PBMCs. This sequence originates from a boy aged 2 to 10 in good health and CMV-seronegative. The CDR3: CSVAGGHEQYF. The CDR3 bases are TGCAGCGTTGCAGGGGGCCACGAGCAGTACTTC.